These 11 T cell receptor beta chains came from one sample sequenced in a study of PD-1 blockade in classical Hodgkin lymphoma. Regarding time point: cycle 4 day 1 (C4D1), after more than five weeks of nivolumab. Exposure to brentuximab vedotin varied, and each patient had relapsed following autologous stem cell transplantation. Purified CD4+ T cells were obtained from thawed PBMCs through magnetic negative selection. TCRdb's table, derived via immunoSEQ multiplex PCR, lists solely in-frame clones and lacks some. The sample has about 30,000 clones; 80% to 90% are singletons. The starting material was CD4+ T cells from blood, obtained before the fourth cycle of nivolumab. The receptors shown here come from a human donor with classical Hodgkin lymphoma.

The chain is built from TRBV28 and TRBJ1-5; 12 bases map to TRBD1. Germline CDR1 MDHEN, CDR2 SYDVKM. The ends lost 3 bases at V and 6 bases at J; junction bases unmatched: 6. This CDR3 spans 16 amino acids. The CDR3 is CASSFWGQGAGQPQHF. In DNA, the CDR3 is TGTGCCAGCAGTTTCTGGGGACAGGGGGCGGGTCAGCCCCAGCATTTT.

The V call is TRBV30, the J call TRBJ2-1, with 7 bases that match TRBD1. Germline loops: CDR1 GTSNPN, CDR2 SVGIG (reference sequence). J gave up 5 bases and V 0 bases, and 7 bases lay outside the gene matches. The CDR3 contains 15 residues. The CDR3 spells CAWSVRRGQHNEQFF. CDR3 nucleotides: TGTGCCTGGAGTGTACGCAGGGGACAGCACAATGAGCAGTTCTTC.

This chain links TRBV6-1 with TRBJ2-7, with D unclear. This CDR3 comprises 15 residues. Germline lookup yields CDR1 MNHNS and CDR2 SASEGT. V lost 5 bases to trimming and J lost 0 bases, with 14 bases between them. CDR3 DNA sequence: TGTGCCAGCAGTTCCCAAAGGGCAGGCTCCTACGAGCAGTACTTC. This codes for CASSSQRAGSYEQYF.

This clone was detected a few times. V is TRBV16 and J is TRBJ2-5; TRBD2 might be the D (5 bases). V lost 5 bases, J lost 3 bases, and 10 bases lay in between. From germline, CDR1 is KGHSY and CDR2 FQNENV. CDR3 length: 13 residues. CDR3 in amino acids: CASSLQAEETQYF. CDR3 DNA sequence: TGTGCCAGCAGCTTACAAGCGGAAGAGACCCAGTACTTC.

This clone was seen only once. The gene calls are TRBV5-5 and TRBJ2-5; unclear D gene. The CDR3 runs to 14 residues. Germline CDR1 SGHKS, CDR2 YYEKEE (reference sequence). V lost 0 bases, J lost 2 bases, and 8 bases lay in between. DNA for the CDR3: TGTGCCAGCAGCTTGGTAGCCGAACAAGAGACCCAGTACTTC. Translating it yields CASSLVAEQETQYF.

The genes are TRBV9 and TRBJ2-7; D is perhaps TRBD2 (5 bases). The V and J ends lost 0 bases and 6 bases respectively, with 7 bases between them. The CDR3 spans 12 residues. Germline values: CDR1 SGDLS, CDR2 YYNGEE. CDR3 nucleotides: TGTGCCAGCAGCGTAGGCCGGGGCGAGCAGTACTTC. Translated, it gives CASSVGRGEQYF.

The chain combines TRBV5-1 with TRBJ1-4; 7 nucleotides line up with TRBD1. V shed 5 bases, J shed 3 bases, and the junction held 7 bases outside the gene matches. Germline V gene data show CDR1 as SGHRS and CDR2 as YFSETQ. This CDR3 is built from 15 residues. The CDR3 DNA reads as TGCGCCAGCAGAATTTCAGGGACAGCTAATGAAAAACTGTTTTTT. It encodes CASRISGTANEKLFF.

In this sample, this clone turned up a few times. The rearrangement links TRBV28 to TRBJ2-7; 11 bases match TRBD1. V dropped 2 bases and J dropped 4; count of bases not matched to a gene: 1. Per the germline V gene, CDR1 is MDHEN and CDR2 is SYDVKM. This CDR3 is built from 14 residues. The CDR3 region has the DNA TGTGCCAGCAGTTTAGGGGACAGGGGGTACGAGCAGTACTTC. Translated: CASSLGDRGYEQYF.

The chain has TRBV18 and TRBJ1-5, with TRBD1 matching over 9 bases. Germline V gene lookup returns CDR1 KGHSH and CDR2 LQKENI. The CDR3 runs to 15 residues. V was pared by 4 bases and J by 5 bases, with 6 bases of the junction left unmatched. The CDR3 coding sequence is TGTGCCAGCTCACGAACCCGGACAGGGGATCAGCCCCAGCATTTT. It is translated as CASSRTRTGDQPQHF.

The rearrangement joins TRBV5-1 to TRBJ1-1, with TRBD1 matching 7 bases. Trimming cost V 2 bases and J 2 bases; bases outside gene matches: 3. The CDR3 has 14 amino acids. Germline V CDR1 and CDR2: SGHRS, YFSETQ. The CDR3 coding sequence is TGCGCCAGCAGCTTAGGACAGGTAAACACTGAAGCTTTCTTT. It translates to CASSLGQVNTEAFF.

V usage is TRBV6-1 and J usage is TRBJ1-6; D may be TRBD1 (6 bases). Germline lookup yields CDR1 MNHNS and CDR2 SASEGT. This CDR3 comprises 14 residues. Trimming removed 6 bases at V and 7 bases at J, with 13 bases between. CDR3 nucleotides: TGTGCCAGCAGCTCCACAGGGCAGAATTCACCCCTCCACTTT. Amino acids: CASSSTGQNSPLHF.